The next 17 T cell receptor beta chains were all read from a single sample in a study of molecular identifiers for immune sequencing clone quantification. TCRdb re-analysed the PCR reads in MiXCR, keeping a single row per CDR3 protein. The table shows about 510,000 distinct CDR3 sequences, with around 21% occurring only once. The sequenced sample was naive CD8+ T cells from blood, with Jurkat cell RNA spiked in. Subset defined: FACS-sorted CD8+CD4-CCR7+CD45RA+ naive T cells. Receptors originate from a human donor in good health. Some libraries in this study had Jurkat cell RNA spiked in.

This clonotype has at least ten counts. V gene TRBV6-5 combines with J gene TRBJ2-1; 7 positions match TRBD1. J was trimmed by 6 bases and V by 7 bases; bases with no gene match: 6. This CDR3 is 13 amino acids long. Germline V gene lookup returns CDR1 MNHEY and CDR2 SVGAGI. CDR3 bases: TGTGCCAGCAACGCAGGGGGTGGCAATGAGCAGTTCTTC. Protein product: CASNAGGGNEQFF.

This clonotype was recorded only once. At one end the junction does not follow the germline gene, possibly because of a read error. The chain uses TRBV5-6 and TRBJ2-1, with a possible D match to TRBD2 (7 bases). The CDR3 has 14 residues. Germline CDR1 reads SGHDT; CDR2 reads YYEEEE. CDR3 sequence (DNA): TGTGCCAGCAGCTTCCGGGGGGCCTACAATGAGCAGTCCTTC. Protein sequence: CASSFRGAYNEQSF.

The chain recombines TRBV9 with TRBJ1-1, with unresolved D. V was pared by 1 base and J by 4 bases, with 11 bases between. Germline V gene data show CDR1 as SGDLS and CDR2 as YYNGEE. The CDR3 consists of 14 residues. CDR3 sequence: CASSVYGESTEAFF. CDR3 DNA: TGTGCCAGCAGCGTATATGGGGAGTCCACTGAAGCTTTCTTT.

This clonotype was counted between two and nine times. This CDR3 reads CATSDLNRVDTEAFF. DNA of the CDR3: TGTGCCACCAGTGATTTGAACAGGGTTGACACTGAAGCTTTCTTT. This rearrangement joins TRBV24-1 to TRBJ1-1; tentatively, D is TRBD1 (6 bases). CDR1 is KGHDR and CDR2 is SFDVKD in the germline V gene. This CDR3 comprises 15 residues. Trimming pared 0 bases from V and 3 bases from J, leaving 10 bases between.

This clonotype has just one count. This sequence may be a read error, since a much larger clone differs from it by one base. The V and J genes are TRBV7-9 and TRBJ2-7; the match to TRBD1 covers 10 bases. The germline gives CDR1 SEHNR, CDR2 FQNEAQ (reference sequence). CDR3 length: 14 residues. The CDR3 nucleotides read TGTGCCGGCAGCTCTTGGACAGGGGGGAGGGAGCAGTACTTC. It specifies CAGSSWTGGREQYF.

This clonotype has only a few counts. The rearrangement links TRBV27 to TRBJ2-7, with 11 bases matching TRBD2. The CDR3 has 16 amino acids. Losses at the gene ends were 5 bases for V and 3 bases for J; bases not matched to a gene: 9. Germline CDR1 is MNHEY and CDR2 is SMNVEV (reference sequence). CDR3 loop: CASSLDTGTSGYEQYF. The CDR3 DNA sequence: TGTGCCAGCAGTCTAGATACCGGGACTAGCGGCTACGAGCAGTACTTC.

CDR3 nucleotide sequence: TGTGCCAGCAGTGACCCCGGGAGGGGCACAGATACGCAGTATTTT. Its protein is CASSDPGRGTDTQYF. The chain has TRBV6-1 and TRBJ2-3; 8 nucleotides align to TRBD2. This CDR3 spans 15 amino acids. Trimming cost V 3 bases and J 1 base; bases outside gene matches: 3. Germline CDR1 is MNHNS and CDR2 is SASEGT.

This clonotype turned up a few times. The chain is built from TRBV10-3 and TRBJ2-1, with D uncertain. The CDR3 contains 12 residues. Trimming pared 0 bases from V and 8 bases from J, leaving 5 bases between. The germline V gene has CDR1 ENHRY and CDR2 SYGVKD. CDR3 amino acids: CAISESADEQFF. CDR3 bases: TGTGCCATCAGTGAGTCGGCGGATGAGCAGTTCTTC.

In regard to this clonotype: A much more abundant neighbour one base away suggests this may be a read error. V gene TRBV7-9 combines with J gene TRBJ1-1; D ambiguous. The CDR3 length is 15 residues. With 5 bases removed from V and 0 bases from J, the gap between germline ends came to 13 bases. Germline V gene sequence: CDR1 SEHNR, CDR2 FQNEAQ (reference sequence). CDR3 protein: CASSLPIGLNTEAFF. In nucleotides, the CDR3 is TGTGCCAGCAGCCTCCCCATAGGGCTGAACACTGAAGCTTTCTTT.

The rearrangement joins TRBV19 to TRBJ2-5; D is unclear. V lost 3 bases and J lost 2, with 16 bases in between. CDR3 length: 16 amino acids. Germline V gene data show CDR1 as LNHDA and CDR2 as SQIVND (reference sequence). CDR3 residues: CASSILVGRNQETQYF. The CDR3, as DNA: TGTGCCAGTAGTATCCTAGTCGGACGGAATCAAGAGACCCAGTACTTC.

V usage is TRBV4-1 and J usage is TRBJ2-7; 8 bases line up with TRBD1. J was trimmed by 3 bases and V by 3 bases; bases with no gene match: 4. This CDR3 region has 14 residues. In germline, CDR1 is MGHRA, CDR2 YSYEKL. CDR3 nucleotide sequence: TGCGCCAGCAGCCACGGGACAGGCCTCTACGAGCAGTACTTC. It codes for CASSHGTGLYEQYF.

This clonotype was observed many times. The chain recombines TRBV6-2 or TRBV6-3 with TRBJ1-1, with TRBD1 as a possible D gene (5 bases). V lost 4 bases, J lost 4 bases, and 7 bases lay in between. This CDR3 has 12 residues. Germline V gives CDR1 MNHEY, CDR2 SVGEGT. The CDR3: CASSSGLTEAFF. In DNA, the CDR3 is TGTGCCAGCAGTTCGGGACTCACTGAAGCTTTCTTT.

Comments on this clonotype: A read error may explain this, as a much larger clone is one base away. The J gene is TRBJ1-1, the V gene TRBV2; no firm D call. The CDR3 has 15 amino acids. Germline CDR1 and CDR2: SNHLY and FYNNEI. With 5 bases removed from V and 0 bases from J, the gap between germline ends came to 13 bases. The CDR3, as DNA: TGTGCCAGCAGTCCCTGGGAGGGCATGAACACTGAAGCTTTCTTT. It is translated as CASSPWEGMNTEAFF. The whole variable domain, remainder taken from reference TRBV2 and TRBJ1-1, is EPEVTQTPSHQVTQMGQEVILRCVPISNHLYFYWYRQILGQKVEFLVSFYNNEISEKSEIFDDQFSVERPDGSNFTLKIRSTKLEDSAMYFCASSPWEGMNTEAFFGQGTRLTVV.

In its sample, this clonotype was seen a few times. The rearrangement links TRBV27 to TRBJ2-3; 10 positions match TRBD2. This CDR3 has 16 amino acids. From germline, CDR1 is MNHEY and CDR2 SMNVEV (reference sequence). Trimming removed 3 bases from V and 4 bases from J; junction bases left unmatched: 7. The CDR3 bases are TGTGCCAGCAGTTTTTCAGCGGGGGGGCCCCCAGATACGCAGTATTTT. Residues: CASSFSAGGPPDTQYF.

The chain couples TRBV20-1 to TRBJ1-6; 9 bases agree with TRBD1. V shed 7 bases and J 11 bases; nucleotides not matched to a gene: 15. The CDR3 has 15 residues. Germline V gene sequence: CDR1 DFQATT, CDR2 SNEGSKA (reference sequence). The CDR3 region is CSDDLGGTGITPLHF. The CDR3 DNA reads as TGCAGTGATGATTTGGGCGGGACAGGGATAACACCCCTCCACTTT.

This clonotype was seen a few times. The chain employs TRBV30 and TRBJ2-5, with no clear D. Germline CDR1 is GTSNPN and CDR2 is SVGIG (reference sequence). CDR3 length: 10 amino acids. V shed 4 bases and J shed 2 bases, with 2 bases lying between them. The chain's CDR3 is CAWKQETQYF. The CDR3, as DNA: TGTGCCTGGAAACAAGAGACCCAGTACTTC.

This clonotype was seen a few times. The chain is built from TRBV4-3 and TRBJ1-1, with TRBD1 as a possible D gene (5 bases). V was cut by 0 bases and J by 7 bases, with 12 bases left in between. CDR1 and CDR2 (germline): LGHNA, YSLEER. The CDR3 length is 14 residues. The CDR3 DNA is TGCGCCAGCAGCCAAGACTATAGGGGCAGTGAAGCTTTCTTT. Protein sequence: CASSQDYRGSEAFF.